Listed here are 20 T cell receptor beta chains from one sample, sequenced in a study of blood T cell repertoires in COVID-19. Clones were sequenced by immunoSEQ multiplex PCR, and TCRdb holds only the in-frame ones, with some missing. This table holds around 370,000 clones, about 90% found once. The sequenced sample consisted of peripheral blood. Every receptor here comes from a woman in her forties or fifties with COVID-19, enrolled during active disease.

V gene TRBV19 combines with J gene TRBJ2-7; no reliable D call. CDR3 length: 12 amino acids. V shed 5 bases and J shed 3 bases, with 8 bases lying between them. Germline CDR1 LNHDA, CDR2 SQIVND (reference sequence). Written as DNA, the CDR3 is TGTGCCAGTAGTTCTGCGAACTACGAGCAGTACTTC. Protein: CASSSANYEQYF.

V and J are TRBV3-1 (or the pseudogene TRBV3-2) and TRBJ2-7; 10 bases map to TRBD2. Germline loops: CDR1 LGHDT, CDR2 YNNKEL (reference sequence). There are 14 residues in the CDR3. V lost 4 bases and J lost 1; bases outside the gene matches: 1. CDR3 DNA: TGTGCCAGCAGCCCTAGCGGGAGATCCTACGAGCAGTACTTC. Protein product: CASSPSGRSYEQYF.

This clone was detected only once. The J gene is TRBJ2-5, the V gene TRBV19, with a possible D match to TRBD2 (5 bases). Trimming removed 8 bases at V and 2 bases at J, with 12 bases between. In germline, CDR1 is LNHDA, CDR2 SQIVND (reference sequence). This CDR3 spans 13 amino acids. The CDR3 spells CASGIARQETQYF. Written as DNA, the CDR3 is TGTGCCAGTGGCATAGCGCGACAAGAGACCCAGTACTTC.

This clone has just a few counts. The genes are TRBV27 and TRBJ2-7; 11 bases agree with TRBD2. CDR1 is MNHEY and CDR2 is SMNVEV in the germline V gene (reference sequence). V trimming: 0 bases; J trimming: 2 bases; junction bases outside the gene matches: 3. This CDR3 comprises 16 residues. The CDR3 here is CASSLSLAGDTYEQYF. The CDR3 region has the DNA TGTGCCAGCAGTTTATCACTAGCGGGAGACACCTACGAGCAGTACTTC.

The rearrangement uses TRBV2 and TRBJ2-3, with a possible D match to TRBD1 (6 bases). The CDR3 spans 15 residues. Trimming removed 5 bases from V and 2 bases from J, with 14 bases in between. Germline-derived CDR1 and CDR2 are SNHLY and FYNNEI. CDR3 coding DNA: TGTGCCAGCAGTACACAGGGTCGTTTCACAGATACGCAGTATTTT. The encoded protein is CASSTQGRFTDTQYF.

V usage is TRBV10-2 and J usage is TRBJ2-7; 7 bases align to TRBD2. The V and J ends lost 7 bases and 5 bases, in that order; junction bases with no gene match: 5. The CDR3 spans 12 residues. In germline, CDR1 is WSHSY, CDR2 SAAADI. CDR3 in DNA: TGCGCCAGCATAGGCGGGAGCAACGAGCAGTACTTC. Amino acid sequence: CASIGGSNEQYF.

This chain links TRBV14 with TRBJ2-7, with 10 positions matching TRBD2. The CDR3 consists of 15 residues. V shed 3 bases and J 6 bases; nucleotides not matched to a gene: 8. Germline CDR1 and CDR2: SGHDN and FVKESK. Here the CDR3 DNA reads TGTGCCAGCAGCCACCGACTAGCGGGCCACATCGAGCAGTACTTC. Encoded protein: CASSHRLAGHIEQYF.

The chain uses TRBV9 and TRBJ1-1; 7 bases match TRBD1. V trimming: 4 bases; J trimming: 1 base; junction bases outside the gene matches: 4. This CDR3 spans 14 amino acids. Looked up from germline, CDR1 is SGDLS and CDR2 is YYNGEE. CDR3 in amino acids: CASSRGQANTEAFF. CDR3 in DNA: TGTGCCAGCAGCAGAGGACAGGCGAACACTGAAGCTTTCTTT.

CDR3 in amino acids: CATSSGHNSNQPQHF. In nucleotides, the CDR3 is TGTGCCACCAGCTCGGGACACAATAGCAATCAGCCCCAGCATTTT. The chain employs TRBV15 and TRBJ1-5; the D gene is possibly TRBD1 (6 bases). The CDR3 loop spans 15 amino acids. Germline V gene lookup returns CDR1 LNHNV and CDR2 YYDKDF (reference sequence). The V end was cut by 5 bases, the J end by 0 bases, with 11 bases between. Supplemented by reference TRBV15 and TRBJ1-5, the full variable domain reads DAMVIQNPRYQVTQFGKPVTLSCSQTLNHNVMYWYQQKSSQAPKLLFHYYDKDFNNEADTPDNFQSRRPNTSFCFLDIRSPGLGDTAMYLCATSSGHNSNQPQHFGDGTRLSIL.

The rearrangement uses TRBV12-3 or TRBV12-4 and TRBJ1-1; perhaps TRBD1 as D (6 bases). Deletions cut 6 bases from V and 10 bases from J, with 18 bases between. There are 13 residues in the CDR3. DNA for the CDR3: TGTGCCAGCAGATGGACAGCCGAGAAGGGAGCTTTCTTT. Translating gives CASRWTAEKGAFF.

This rearrangement joins TRBV18 to TRBJ2-1; the match to TRBD2 covers 13 bases. Germline V gene sequence: CDR1 KGHSH, CDR2 LQKENI. The junction had 7 bases not matched to a gene; V was cut back by 4 bases and J by 10 bases. CDR3 length: 15 amino acids. CDR3 residues: CASSRLAGGVNEQFF. For the CDR3, the DNA is TGTGCCAGCTCACGACTAGCGGGAGGAGTAAACGAGCAGTTCTTC.

CDR3 loop: CASSVQGGETQYF. The DNA for the CDR3 is TGTGCCAGCAGTGTACAGGGAGGGGAGACCCAGTACTTC. The chain uses TRBV6-4 and TRBJ2-5, with D tentatively TRBD2 (7 bases). The germline CDR1 and CDR2 sequences are MRHNA and SNTAGT. The CDR3 contains 13 residues. Trimming shortened V by 4 bases and J by 5 bases, and 11 bases separated the two germline ends.

This chain links TRBV7-2 with TRBJ2-5; D uncertain. With 1 base removed from V and 9 bases from J, the gap between germline ends came to 12 bases. Germline V gene sequence: CDR1 SGHTA, CDR2 FQGNSA. This CDR3 has 13 amino acids. The CDR3 protein is CASSLVFTESQYF. The DNA of the CDR3 is TGTGCCAGCAGCTTAGTCTTCACAGAATCCCAGTACTTC.

This chain uses TRBV5-1 with TRBJ1-1; D gene unclear. This CDR3 region has 14 residues. The germline gives CDR1 SGHRS, CDR2 YFSETQ. V was clipped by 0 bases and J by 1 base, with 7 bases between them. The CDR3 nucleotides read TGCGCCAGCAGCTTGGCAGTTGGGAACACTGAAGCTTTCTTT. Protein sequence: CASSLAVGNTEAFF.

The V and J genes are TRBV29-1 and TRBJ2-7, with a possible D match to TRBD2 (5 bases). CDR3 size: 13 residues. The germline gives CDR1 SQVTM, CDR2 ANQGSEA. Trimming pared 8 bases from V and 3 bases from J, leaving 17 bases between. CDR3 sequence reads: CSIERLDFYEQYF. DNA of the CDR3: TGCAGCATAGAGAGACTGGACTTCTACGAGCAGTACTTC.

This clone was counted once. The chain has TRBV6-5 and TRBJ1-1; possibly TRBD1 for D (5 bases). CDR3 length equals 16 residues. Germline lookup yields CDR1 MNHEY and CDR2 SVGAGI. Between the trimmed V and J ends, which lost 2 bases and 0 bases, there was a span of 13 bases. In nucleotides, the CDR3 is TGTGCCAGCAGTTACGCATCGGGACTCATGAACACTGAAGCTTTCTTT. Protein: CASSYASGLMNTEAFF.

This chain uses TRBV5-1 with TRBJ1-2; maybe TRBD1 (5 bases). This CDR3 comprises 14 residues. Germline CDR1 and CDR2: SGHRS and YFSETQ. V lost 4 bases and J lost 3, with 13 bases in between. The CDR3 is CASSPETDYYGYTF. As DNA, the CDR3 is TGCGCCAGCAGCCCGGAGACAGACTACTATGGCTACACCTTC.

This chain connects TRBV12-5 to TRBJ2-3; 15 bases agree with TRBD2. The ends lost 5 bases at V and 1 base at J; junction bases unmatched: 1. CDR3 size: 16 residues. From germline, CDR1 is LGHNT and CDR2 FRNRAP. CDR3 DNA sequence: TGTGCTAGTGGTCGGACTAGCGGGAGGGGCACAGATACGCAGTATTTT. This codes for CASGRTSGRGTDTQYF. Complete variable domain (other parts from reference TRBV12-5 and TRBJ2-3): DARVTQTPRHKVTEMGQEVTMRCQPILGHNTVFWYRQTMMQGLELLAYFRNRAPLDDSGMPKDRFSAEMPDATLATLKIQPSEPRDSAVYFCASGRTSGRGTDTQYFGPGTRLTVL.

The chain couples TRBV5-1 to TRBJ2-1, with D unclear. From germline, CDR1 is SGHRS and CDR2 YFSETQ. CDR3 size: 12 residues. Trimming removed 6 bases at V and 4 bases at J, with 8 bases between. CDR3 loop: CASNTKYNEQFF. CDR3 coding DNA: TGCGCCAGCAATACTAAGTACAATGAGCAGTTCTTC.

V is TRBV30 and J is TRBJ2-5; 7 bases line up with TRBD2. Germline CDR1 is GTSNPN and CDR2 is SVGIG (reference sequence). The CDR3 runs to 13 residues. V trimming: 8 bases; J trimming: 5 bases; junction bases outside the gene matches: 11. DNA of the CDR3: TGTGCCCGCCAAGGGTTGGGAGGGGAGACCCAGTACTTC. Amino acid sequence: CARQGLGGETQYF.